This TCR beta chain was captured in a study of blood T cells in healthy people across ages. Study results and limitations: With unsorted PBMCs, a conclusive comparison of naive versus antigen-experienced cells was not possible.

Points on this clonotype: Its antigen is not identified. A clone one base away is much larger, so this may be a read error. It is likely a read error, because the conserved phenylalanine at the end of the CDR3 is missing.

This CDR3 has 20 amino acids. Germline CDR1 reads SGHRS; CDR2 reads YFSETQ. The V gene end was trimmed by 4 bases and the J gene end by 1 base; junction bases not matched to a gene: 15. Through a sample-barcoded 5' primer and a J-beta primer mix, a second PCR was run for roughly 6 to 11 cycles. Each CDR3 protein gets one entry after TCRdb re-called the 5' RACE reads with MiXCR. Of 600,000 or so distinct CDR3 sequences in the sample, approximately 30% were seen once. The chain joins TRBV5-1 to TRBJ2-3; 13 bases line up with TRBD2. The clonotype comes from a woman aged 80 or older in good health. The sequencing input was blood. CDR3 DNA: TGCGCCAGCAGCCGAAAGGCACTAGCGGGGGGGCTTAGTGGCACAGATACGCAGTATTGT. Amino acid sequence: CASSRKALAGGLSGTDTQYC.